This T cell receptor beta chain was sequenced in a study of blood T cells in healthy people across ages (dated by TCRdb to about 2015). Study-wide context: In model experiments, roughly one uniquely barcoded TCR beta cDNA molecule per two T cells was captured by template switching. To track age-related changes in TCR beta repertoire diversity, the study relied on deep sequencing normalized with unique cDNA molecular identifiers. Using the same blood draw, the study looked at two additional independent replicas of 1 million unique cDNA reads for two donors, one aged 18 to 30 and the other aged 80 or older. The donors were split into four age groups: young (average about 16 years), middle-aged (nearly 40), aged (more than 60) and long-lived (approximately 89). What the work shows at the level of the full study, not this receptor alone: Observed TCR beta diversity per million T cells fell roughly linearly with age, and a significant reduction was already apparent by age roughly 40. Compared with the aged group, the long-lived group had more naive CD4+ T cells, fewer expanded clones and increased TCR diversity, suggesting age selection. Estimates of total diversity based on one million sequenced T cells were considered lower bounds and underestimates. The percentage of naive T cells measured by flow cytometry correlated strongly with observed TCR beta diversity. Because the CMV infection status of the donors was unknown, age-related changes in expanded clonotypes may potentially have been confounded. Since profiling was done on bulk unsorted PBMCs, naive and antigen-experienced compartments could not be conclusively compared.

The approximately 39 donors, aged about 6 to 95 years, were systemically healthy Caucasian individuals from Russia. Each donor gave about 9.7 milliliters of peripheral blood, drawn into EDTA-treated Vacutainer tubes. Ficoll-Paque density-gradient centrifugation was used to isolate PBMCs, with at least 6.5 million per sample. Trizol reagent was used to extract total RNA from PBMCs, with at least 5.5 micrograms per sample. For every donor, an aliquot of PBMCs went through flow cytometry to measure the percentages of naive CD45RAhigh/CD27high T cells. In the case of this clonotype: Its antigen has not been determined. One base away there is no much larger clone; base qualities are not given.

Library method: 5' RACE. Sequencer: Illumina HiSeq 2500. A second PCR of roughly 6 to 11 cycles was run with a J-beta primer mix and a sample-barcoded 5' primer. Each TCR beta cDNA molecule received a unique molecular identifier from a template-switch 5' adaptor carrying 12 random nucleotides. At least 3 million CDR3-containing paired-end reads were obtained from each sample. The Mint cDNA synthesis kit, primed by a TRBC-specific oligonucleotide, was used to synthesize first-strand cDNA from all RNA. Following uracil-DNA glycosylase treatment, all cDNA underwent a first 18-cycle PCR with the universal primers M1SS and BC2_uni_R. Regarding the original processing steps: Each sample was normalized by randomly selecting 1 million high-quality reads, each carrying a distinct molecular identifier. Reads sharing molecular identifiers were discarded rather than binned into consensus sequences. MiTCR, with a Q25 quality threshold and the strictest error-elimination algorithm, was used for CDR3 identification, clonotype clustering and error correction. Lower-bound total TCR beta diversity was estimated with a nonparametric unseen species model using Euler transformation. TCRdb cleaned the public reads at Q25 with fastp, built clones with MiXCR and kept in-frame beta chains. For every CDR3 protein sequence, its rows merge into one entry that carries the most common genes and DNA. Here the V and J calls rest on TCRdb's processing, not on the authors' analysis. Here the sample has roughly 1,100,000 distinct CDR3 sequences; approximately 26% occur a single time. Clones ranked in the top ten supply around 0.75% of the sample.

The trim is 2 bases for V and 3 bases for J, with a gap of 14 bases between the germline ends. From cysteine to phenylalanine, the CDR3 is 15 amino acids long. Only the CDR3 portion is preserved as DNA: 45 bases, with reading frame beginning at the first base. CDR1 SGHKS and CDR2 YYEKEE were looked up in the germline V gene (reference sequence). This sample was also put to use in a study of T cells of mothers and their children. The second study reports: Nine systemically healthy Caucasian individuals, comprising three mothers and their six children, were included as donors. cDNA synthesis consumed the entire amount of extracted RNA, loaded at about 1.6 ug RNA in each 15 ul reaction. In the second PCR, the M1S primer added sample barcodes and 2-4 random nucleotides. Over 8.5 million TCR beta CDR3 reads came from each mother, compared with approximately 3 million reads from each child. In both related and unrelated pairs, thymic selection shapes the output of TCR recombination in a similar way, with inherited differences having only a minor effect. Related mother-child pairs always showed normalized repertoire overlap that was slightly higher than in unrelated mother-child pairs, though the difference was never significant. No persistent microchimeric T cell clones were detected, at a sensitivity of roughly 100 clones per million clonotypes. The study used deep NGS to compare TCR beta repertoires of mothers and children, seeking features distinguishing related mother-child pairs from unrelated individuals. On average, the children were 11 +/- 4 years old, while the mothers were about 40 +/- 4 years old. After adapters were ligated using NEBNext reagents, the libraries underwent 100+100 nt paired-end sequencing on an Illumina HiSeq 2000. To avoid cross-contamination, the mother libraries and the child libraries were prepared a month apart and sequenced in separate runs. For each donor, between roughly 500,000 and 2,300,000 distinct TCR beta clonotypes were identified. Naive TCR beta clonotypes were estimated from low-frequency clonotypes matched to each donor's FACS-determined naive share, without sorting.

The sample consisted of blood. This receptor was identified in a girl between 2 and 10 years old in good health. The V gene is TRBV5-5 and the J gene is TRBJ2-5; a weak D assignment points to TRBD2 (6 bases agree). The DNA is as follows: TGTGCCAGCAGCTTCCGGGGGAGTGTAAAAGAGACCCAGTACTTC. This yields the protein CASSFRGSVKETQYF.